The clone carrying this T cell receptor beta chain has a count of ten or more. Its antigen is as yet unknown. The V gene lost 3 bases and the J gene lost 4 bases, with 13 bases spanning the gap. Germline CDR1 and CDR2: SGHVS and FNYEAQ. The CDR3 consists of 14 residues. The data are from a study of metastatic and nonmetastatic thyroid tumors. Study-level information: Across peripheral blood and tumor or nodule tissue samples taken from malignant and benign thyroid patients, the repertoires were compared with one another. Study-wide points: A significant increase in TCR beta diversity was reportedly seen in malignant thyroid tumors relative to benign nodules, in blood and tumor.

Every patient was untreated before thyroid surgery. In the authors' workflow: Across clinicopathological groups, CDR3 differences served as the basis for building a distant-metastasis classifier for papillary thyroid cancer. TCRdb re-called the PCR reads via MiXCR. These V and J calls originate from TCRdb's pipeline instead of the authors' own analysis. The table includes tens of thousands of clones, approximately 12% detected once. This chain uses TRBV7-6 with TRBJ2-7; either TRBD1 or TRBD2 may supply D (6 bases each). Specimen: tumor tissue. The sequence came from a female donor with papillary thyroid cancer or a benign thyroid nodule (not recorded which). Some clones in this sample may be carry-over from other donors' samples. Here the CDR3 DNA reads TGTGCCAGCAGCTTTGGGGGGCTTAGGTACGAGCAGTACTTC. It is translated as CASSFGGLRYEQYF. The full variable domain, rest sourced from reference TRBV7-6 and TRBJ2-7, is GAGVSQSPRYKVTKRGQDVALRCDPISGHVSLYWYRQALGQGPEFLTYFNYEAQQDKSGLPNDRFSAERPEGSISTLTIQRTEQRDSAMYRCASSFGGLRYEQYFGPGTRLTVT.